This T cell receptor (beta chain) was identified during a study of blood T cell repertoires in COVID-19. Study-wide background: Samples came from the United States, Italy and Spain, spanning acute and convalescent COVID-19. PBMCs, B-cell-depleted T cells, or T cells were the source of the cDNA or gDNA that made up the material.

Patients in Seattle were enrolled during active infection, then followed longitudinally. The sample holds one count of this clone. CDR1 is LGHNT, CDR2 FRNRAP, per germline. Trimming removed 6 bases at V and 8 bases at J, with 14 bases between. The CDR3 is 13 residues long. In the original workflow: Reference gene primer amplification in the assay estimated nucleated cell counts. TCRdb keeps only in-frame clones here, not all; method: immunoSEQ multiplex PCR. The D gene and trimming were derived from the DNA, and the V and J assignments and clone size from that table. The sample lists some 200,000 clones; roughly 88% were seen once.

This sequence was found in a man aged 50-60 years with COVID-19, enrolled during active disease. The chain joins TRBV12-5 to TRBJ2-1; D remains ambiguous. Sequencing used peripheral blood. The CDR3 spells CASGPVGFDEQFF. Here the CDR3 DNA reads TGTGCTAGTGGCCCGGTCGGGTTCGATGAGCAGTTCTTC.